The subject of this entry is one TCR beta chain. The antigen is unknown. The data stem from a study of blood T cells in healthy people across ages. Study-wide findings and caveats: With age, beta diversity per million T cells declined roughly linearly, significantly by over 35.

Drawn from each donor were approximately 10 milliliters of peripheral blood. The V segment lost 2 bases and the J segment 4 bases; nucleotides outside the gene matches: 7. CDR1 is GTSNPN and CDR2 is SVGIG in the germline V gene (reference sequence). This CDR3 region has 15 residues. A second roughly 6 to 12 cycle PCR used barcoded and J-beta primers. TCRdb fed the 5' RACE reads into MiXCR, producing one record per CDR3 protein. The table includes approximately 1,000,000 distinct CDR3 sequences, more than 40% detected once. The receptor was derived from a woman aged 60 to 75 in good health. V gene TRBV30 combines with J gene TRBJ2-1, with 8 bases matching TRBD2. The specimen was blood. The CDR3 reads CAWSLVREVYNEQFF. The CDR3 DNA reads TGTGCCTGGAGTTTGGTGCGGGAGGTTTACAATGAGCAGTTCTTC.